This entry lists 8 T cell receptor beta chains sequenced from one sample in a study of blood T cell repertoires in COVID-19. Assay: immunoSEQ multiplex PCR; the TCRdb copy retains only in-frame clones and omits some. The sample has about 250,000 clones; 80% to 90% are singletons. Sequenced input: PBMCs or T cells enriched from blood (not recorded which). The receptors come from a man aged 40-50 years who had recovered from COVID-19.

The chain employs TRBV7-3 and TRBJ2-2; TRBD2 matches 11 bases. CDR1 is SGHTA, CDR2 FQGTGA, per germline. The CDR3 consists of 18 residues. The J segment lost 0 bases and the V segment lost 5 bases, leaving 8 bases of the junction unmatched. The CDR3 here is CASSRSGGARSNTGELFF. CDR3 nucleotides: TGTGCCAGCAGCCGTAGCGGGGGGGCCCGCTCGAACACCGGGGAGCTGTTTTTT.

V and J are TRBV6-2 or TRBV6-3 and TRBJ2-5; 11 nucleotides line up with TRBD2. The J segment lost 0 bases and the V segment lost 0 bases, leaving 0 bases of the junction unmatched. This CDR3 is built from 16 residues. Germline V gene data show CDR1 as MNHEY and CDR2 as SVGEGT. CDR3 coding DNA: TGTGCCAGCAGTTACTCTAGCGGGAGGGACCAAGAGACCCAGTACTTC. Residues: CASSYSSGRDQETQYF.

The chain is built from TRBV5-1 and TRBJ1-1, with D perhaps matching TRBD1 (6 bases). The CDR3 length is 15 residues. Germline V lookup: CDR1 SGHRS, CDR2 YFSETQ. V was clipped by 4 bases and J by 2 bases, with 15 bases between them. The DNA for the CDR3 is TGCGCCAGCAGCCGGGGGGCGGGGATAAACACTGAAGCTTTCTTT. Residues: CASSRGAGINTEAFF. Full variable domain (outside the CDR3, taken from reference TRBV5-1 and TRBJ1-1): KAGVTQTPRYLIKTRGQQVTLSCSPISGHRSVSWYQQTPGQGLQFLFEYFSETQRNKGNFPGRFSGRQFSNSRSEMNVSTLELGDSALYLCASSRGAGINTEAFFGQGTRLTVV.

The V gene is TRBV12-5, the J gene TRBJ2-7; tentative D call: TRBD2 (5 bases). Per germline, CDR1 LGHNT and CDR2 FRNRAP. Trimming took off 3 bases at V and 6 bases at J, with 15 bases between the two ends. CDR3 length: 14 amino acids. The CDR3, as DNA: TGTGCTAGTGGTTTCGGGCAGGATCGGGGCGAGCAGTACTTC. It encodes CASGFGQDRGEQYF.

CDR3 protein: CATSIRTDRGEQFF. DNA of the CDR3: TGTGCCACCAGCATTAGGACAGACCGAGGGGAGCAGTTCTTC. V usage is TRBV15 and J usage is TRBJ2-1; tentatively, D is TRBD1 (6 bases). The CDR3 extends over 14 amino acids. Germline V gene data show CDR1 as LNHNV and CDR2 as YYDKDF (reference sequence). Trimming took 4 bases from V and 10 from J, leaving 17 bases between them.

This chain joins TRBV27 and TRBJ1-2; possible D gene TRBD1, 6 bases. The CDR3 contains 12 residues. V gave up 3 bases and J gave up 9 bases, with 11 bases separating them. Germline CDR1 reads MNHEY; CDR2 reads SMNVEV (reference sequence). For the CDR3, the DNA is TGTGCCAGCAGTTTCGACAGGACAAGCTACACCTTC. It specifies CASSFDRTSYTF.

The J gene is TRBJ2-7, the V gene TRBV4-1; the match to TRBD2 covers 8 bases. The length of the CDR3 is 18 residues. Germline V gives CDR1 MGHRA, CDR2 YSYEKL. After removal of 1 base from V and 0 bases from J, the junction contained 11 bases not matched to a gene. CDR3 amino acids: CASSQGRYGGASSYEQYF. DNA of the CDR3: TGCGCCAGCAGCCAAGGTCGCTACGGGGGGGCCAGCTCCTACGAGCAGTACTTC.

J is TRBJ2-3 and V is TRBV6-4; D is possibly TRBD2 (7 bases). CDR3 size: 14 residues. Trimming took off 8 bases at V and 0 bases at J, with 12 bases between the two ends. The germline V gene encodes CDR1 MRHNA and CDR2 SNTAGT. The CDR3, as DNA: TGTGCCAGCGGCGGGGGCAGGAGCACAGATACGCAGTATTTT. It codes for CASGGGRSTDTQYF.